These 28 T cell receptor beta chains originate from one sample sequenced in a study of identical twins. TCRdb used MiXCR to reprocess the 5' RACE reads, holding one entry per CDR3 protein. The sample carries around 1.7 million distinct CDR3 sequences, about 32% recorded once. Sequenced: cord blood. The receptors originated from a newborn girl in good health.

This clonotype was found a few times. V and J are TRBV12-3 or TRBV12-4 and TRBJ1-4, with a possible D match to TRBD1 (5 bases). V was cut by 2 bases and J by 5 bases, with 9 bases left in between. The CDR3 has 14 residues. CDR3: CASSLNRYNEKLFF. The CDR3 DNA reads as TGTGCCAGCAGTTTAAACAGGTACAATGAAAAACTGTTTTTT.

This chain joins TRBV5-8 and TRBJ2-7; D gene unclear. This CDR3 comprises 15 residues. The V gene's germline CDR1 is SGHTS and CDR2 YDEGEE. V lost 1 base to trimming and J lost 0 bases, with 11 bases between them. The CDR3 DNA reads as TGTGCCAGCAGCTTGTACGCCCCTTCCTCCTACGAGCAGTACTTC. As protein: CASSLYAPSSYEQYF.

This clonotype was seen at least ten times. The chain recombines TRBV12-3 or TRBV12-4 with TRBJ1-5; D may be TRBD1 (5 bases). This CDR3 comprises 13 residues. V lost 0 bases, J lost 6 bases, and 6 bases lay in between. The CDR3 loop reads CASSLAQGQPQHF. The DNA for the CDR3 is TGTGCCAGCAGTTTAGCGCAGGGTCAGCCCCAGCATTTT.

J is TRBJ2-7 and V is TRBV20-1; 11 bases align to TRBD2. Germline V lookup: CDR1 DFQATT, CDR2 SNEGSKA (reference sequence). This CDR3 has 14 residues. The V gene end was trimmed by 0 bases and the J gene end by 7 bases; junction bases not matched to a gene: 5. This chain's CDR3 is CSARDTSGSNEQYF. Here the CDR3 DNA reads TGCAGTGCTAGAGATACTAGCGGGAGCAATGAGCAGTACTTC.

This chain's CDR3 is CASSQNRAIIPETQFF. The CDR3 nucleotides read TGTGCCAGCAGCCAAAATCGGGCCATTATTCCGGAGACCCAGTTCTTC. The chain carries TRBV6-1 and TRBJ2-1, with D uncertain. The V gene's germline CDR1 is MNHNS and CDR2 SASEGT. The CDR3 contains 16 residues. The V and J ends lost 6 bases and 13 bases respectively, with 28 bases between them.

The V and J genes are TRBV3-1 and TRBJ2-2; no clear D. This CDR3 spans 15 amino acids. Looked up from germline, CDR1 is LGHDT and CDR2 is YNNKEL (reference sequence). Trimming removed 3 bases at V and 6 bases at J, with 14 bases between. CDR3 DNA sequence: TGTGCCAGCAGCCACCCCGGTTTCAAGGCCGGGGAGCTGTTTTTT. This gives the protein CASSHPGFKAGELFF. The variable domain in full, with the rest retrieved from reference TRBV3-1 and TRBJ2-2, is DTAVSQTPKYLVTQMGNDKSIKCEQNLGHDTMYWYKQDSKKFLKIMFSYNNKELIINETVPNRFSPKSPDKAHLNLHINSLELGDSAVYFCASSHPGFKAGELFFGEGSRLTVL.

The DNA of the CDR3 is TGTGCCAGCAGCACCAGGACGGGGACAGGGGTGAGGTTCTTC. Translation gives CASSTRTGTGVRFF. This chain connects TRBV11-2 to TRBJ2-1; TRBD1 aligns across 10 bases. Trimming at V came to 5 bases and at J to 15 bases, leaving 13 bases not matched to a gene. This CDR3 is built from 14 residues. Germline CDR1 reads SGHAT; CDR2 reads FQNNGV.

CDR3 sequence reads: CASMGPGTYNEQYF. Written as DNA, the CDR3 is TGTGCCAGTATGGGACCCGGTACCTACAATGAGCAGTACTTC. The J gene is TRBJ2-7, the V gene TRBV6-6; D is possibly TRBD1 or TRBD2 (5 bases each). The CDR3 extends over 14 amino acids. Trimming removed 9 bases at V and 7 bases at J, with 22 bases between. CDR1 and CDR2 from the germline V gene are MNHNY and SVGAGI (reference sequence).

Only a few counts were recorded for this clonotype. The rearrangement links TRBV3-1 to TRBJ1-4, with 8 nucleotides matching TRBD1. This CDR3 is 17 amino acids long. The V segment lost 1 base and the J segment 1 base; nucleotides outside the gene matches: 5. From germline, CDR1 is LGHDT and CDR2 YNNKEL (reference sequence). The CDR3 nucleotides are TGTGCCAGCAGCCAAGGCGACAGGGGTGGAACTAATGAAAAACTGTTTTTT. Amino acid sequence: CASSQGDRGGTNEKLFF.

The gene calls are TRBV20-1 and TRBJ2-3; a possible D gene is TRBD2 (6 bases). This CDR3 has 18 amino acids. V was trimmed by 3 bases and J by 2 bases, leaving 24 bases between them. In germline, CDR1 is DFQATT, CDR2 SNEGSKA (reference sequence). CDR3 in DNA: TGCAGTGCTAGTGCGGACGGGGACTCTCTCTACCTCACAGATACGCAGTATTTT. Its protein is CSASADGDSLYLTDTQYF.

This sequence joins TRBV20-1 and TRBJ1-5; a weak D match, TRBD1 (5 bases). V lost 3 bases and J 3 bases, leaving 15 bases between the germline ends. Germline-derived CDR1 and CDR2 are DFQATT and SNEGSKA (reference sequence). The CDR3 contains 15 residues. The CDR3 sequence: CSASRGTDLNQPQHF. The CDR3 nucleotides are TGCAGTGCTAGCCGGGGGACCGATCTCAATCAGCCCCAGCATTTT.

The genes are TRBV27 and TRBJ1-2; no clear D gene. The CDR3 has 14 residues. The germline V gene has CDR1 MNHEY and CDR2 SMNVEV (reference sequence). The V end was cut by 4 bases, the J end by 4 bases, with 13 bases between. In nucleotides, the CDR3 is TGTGCCAGCAGTTCCCGGACGGATCTCTATGGCTACACCTTC. Translation gives CASSSRTDLYGYTF.

There are a few counts of this clonotype. CDR3 DNA: TGTGCCAGCAGTGAAGAGGCAGGAAACATTCAGTACTTC. Protein product: CASSEEAGNIQYF. This chain links TRBV6-1 with TRBJ2-7; D is ambiguous. The assigned J gene may be wrong: the sequence end matches TRBJ2-4 better. This CDR3 is 13 amino acids long. CDR1 is MNHNS, CDR2 SASEGT, per germline.

This clonotype was recorded at least ten times. The CDR3 protein is CSVTGVYNEQFF. The CDR3 DNA reads TGCAGCGTTACAGGGGTTTACAATGAGCAGTTCTTC. The chain employs TRBV29-1 and TRBJ2-1, with 7 bases lining up with TRBD1. This CDR3 contains 12 residues. J gave up 4 bases and V 5 bases, and 2 bases lay outside the gene matches. Germline loops: CDR1 SQVTM, CDR2 ANQGSEA.

The rearrangement uses TRBV12-3 or TRBV12-4 and TRBJ1-2, with TRBD1 matching over 9 bases. CDR3 size: 16 residues. J gave up 6 bases and V 8 bases, and 16 bases lay outside the gene matches. CDR3 coding DNA: TGTGCCAGCTTCCCTCGTGGGACAGGGAAGAGTCATGGCTACACCTTC. Translated: CASFPRGTGKSHGYTF.

The V call is TRBV28, the J call TRBJ2-5; D may be TRBD2 (6 bases). Trimming removed 6 bases at V and 4 bases at J, with 27 bases between. The length of the CDR3 is 18 residues. Germline CDR1 reads MDHEN; CDR2 reads SYDVKM. The CDR3 DNA is TGTGCCAGCAGCAAGCCCCCTTACCTCGCCCGGAGGGTAGAGACCCAGTACTTC. This translates into CASSKPPYLARRVETQYF.

The chain carries TRBV28 and TRBJ2-5, with TRBD2 matching 11 bases. V shed 6 bases, J shed 6 bases, and the junction held 9 bases outside the gene matches. The CDR3 is 15 residues long. CDR1 and CDR2 from the germline V gene are MDHEN and SYDVKM. CDR3: CASSYLAGGRKTQYF. CDR3 coding DNA: TGTGCCAGCAGCTATTTAGCGGGAGGGCGGAAGACCCAGTACTTC.

This chain connects TRBV12-3 or TRBV12-4 to TRBJ2-1; 12 nucleotides agree with TRBD2. The V segment lost 2 bases and the J segment 7 bases; nucleotides outside the gene matches: 12. This CDR3 contains 18 residues. CDR3 residues: CASSLSPLLAGGPNEQFF. The CDR3 nucleotides are TGTGCCAGCAGTTTATCCCCCCTCCTAGCGGGAGGGCCGAATGAGCAGTTCTTC.

This clonotype was recorded a few times. V is TRBV5-1 and J is TRBJ2-5, with 9 bases fitting TRBD1. The J call is uncertain, as TRBJ2-7 better fits the DNA end. This CDR3 has 15 amino acids. Per germline, CDR1 SGHRS and CDR2 YFSETQ. This CDR3 is CASSRGQGFSYEQYF. For the CDR3, the DNA is TGCGCCAGCAGCCGCGGACAGGGGTTCAGCTACGAGCAGTACTTC.

This clonotype was observed a few times. The chain has TRBV4-1 and TRBJ2-7; TRBD1 matches at 7 bases. Germline assignment: CDR1 MGHRA and CDR2 YSYEKL. This CDR3 has 15 residues. V lost 3 bases and J lost 3; bases outside the gene matches: 8. CDR3 nucleotides: TGCGCCAGCAGCCAGACAGGGTGGGGTTACTACGAGCAGTACTTC. This gives the protein CASSQTGWGYYEQYF.

This clonotype was observed a few times. V is TRBV12-3 or TRBV12-4 and J is TRBJ2-3; D unresolved. There are 14 residues in the CDR3. The ends were cut back, 6 bases at V and 1 base at J, with 11 bases in the middle. The CDR3 region is CASSHRSGTDTQYF. DNA of the CDR3: TGTGCCAGCAGCCATAGGTCAGGCACAGATACGCAGTATTTT.

J is TRBJ2-7 and V is TRBV2; the D is unclear. The DNA end is a closer match to TRBJ2-5, so the J assignment may be wrong. This CDR3 region has 13 residues. Germline V CDR1 and CDR2: SNHLY, FYNNEI. In nucleotides, the CDR3 is TGTGCCAGCAGTGAGTGGGTTGGGGAGACCCAGTACTTC. This translates into CASSEWVGETQYF.

The genes are TRBV10-2 and TRBJ1-1; TRBD1 matches 7 bases. Germline V gene sequence: CDR1 WSHSY, CDR2 SAAADI. V lost 6 bases, J lost 7 bases, and 5 bases stayed unmatched. This CDR3 comprises 12 residues. CDR3 DNA sequence: TGCGCCAGCAGGCAGGGGGGGGGTGAAGCTTTCTTT. This translates into CASRQGGGEAFF.

This clonotype occurred many times. The junction departs from germline at one end; a sequencing error may be responsible. The genes are TRBV4-1 and TRBJ2-1; D gene uncertain. The CDR3 consists of 14 residues. CDR1 and CDR2 from the germline V gene are MGHRA and YSYEKL. CDR3 coding DNA: TGTGCCAGCAGCCAAGTAGTAGGTTACAATGAGCAGTTCTTC. This gives the protein CASSQVVGYNEQFF.

This clonotype occurred many times. One end of the junction varies from germline; a read error may be responsible. The rearrangement joins TRBV5-1 to TRBJ2-3; TRBD1 might be the D (6 bases). There are 14 residues in the CDR3. CDR1 and CDR2 from the germline V gene are SGHRS and YFSETQ. DNA of the CDR3: TGTGCCAGCAGTTTGGGGGCAGTCACAGATACGCAGTATTTT. Residues: CASSLGAVTDTQYF.

The chain combines TRBV6-5 with TRBJ2-1; D is uncertain. The J call may be wrong; the DNA end is better matched by TRBJ2-7. Germline CDR1 and CDR2: MNHEY and SVGAGI. This CDR3 is 14 amino acids long. Written as DNA, the CDR3 is TGTGCCAGCAGTTTAACCTACCTCGCCTACGAGCAGTACTTC. Its protein is CASSLTYLAYEQYF.

This clonotype was counted a few times. The chain links TRBV20-1 to TRBJ1-6; D is ambiguous. The CDR3 has 14 amino acids. Germline CDR1 and CDR2: DFQATT and SNEGSKA (reference sequence). Trimming removed 5 bases at V and 8 bases at J, with 16 bases between. CDR3 sequence (DNA): TGCAGTGCTCGACCCCAGGCGACCTATTCACCCCTCCACTTT. It yields the protein CSARPQATYSPLHF.

This clonotype has more than one count but fewer than ten. This chain uses TRBV14 with TRBJ2-3; a possible D gene is TRBD2 (6 bases). Germline values: CDR1 SGHDN, CDR2 FVKESK. CDR3 length: 15 amino acids. The V end was cut by 3 bases, the J end by 0 bases, with 10 bases between. This CDR3 reads CASSQVAASTDTQYF. The CDR3 bases are TGTGCCAGCAGCCAGGTAGCGGCTAGCACAGATACGCAGTATTTT.